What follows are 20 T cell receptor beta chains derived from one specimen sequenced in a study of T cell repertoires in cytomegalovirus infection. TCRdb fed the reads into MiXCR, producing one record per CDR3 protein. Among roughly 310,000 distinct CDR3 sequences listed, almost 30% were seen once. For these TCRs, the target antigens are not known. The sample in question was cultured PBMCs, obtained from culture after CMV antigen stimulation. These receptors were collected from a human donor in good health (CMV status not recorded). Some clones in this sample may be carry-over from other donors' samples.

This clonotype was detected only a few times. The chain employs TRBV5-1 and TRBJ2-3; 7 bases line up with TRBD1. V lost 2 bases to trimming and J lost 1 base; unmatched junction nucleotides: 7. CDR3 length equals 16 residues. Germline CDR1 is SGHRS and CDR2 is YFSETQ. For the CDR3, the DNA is TGCGCCAGCAGCTTACCGGGACAGTGGGGCACAGATACGCAGTATTTT. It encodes CASSLPGQWGTDTQYF.

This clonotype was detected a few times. The CDR3 spells CAVGEGINSPLHF. Here the CDR3 DNA reads TGTGCCGTGGGGGAGGGAATTAATTCACCCCTCCACTTT. The chain carries TRBV6-1 and TRBJ1-6, with TRBD1 as a possible D gene (5 bases). The length of the CDR3 is 13 residues. The ends were cut back, 11 bases at V and 6 bases at J, with 14 bases in the middle. Germline V gene lookup returns CDR1 MNHNS and CDR2 SASEGT.

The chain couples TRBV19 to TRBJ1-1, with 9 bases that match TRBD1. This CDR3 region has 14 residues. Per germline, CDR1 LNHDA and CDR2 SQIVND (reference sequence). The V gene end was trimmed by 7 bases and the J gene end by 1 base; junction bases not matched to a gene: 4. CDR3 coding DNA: TGTGCCAGTACGGACAGGGGACGGAACACTGAAGCTTTCTTT. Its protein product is CASTDRGRNTEAFF.

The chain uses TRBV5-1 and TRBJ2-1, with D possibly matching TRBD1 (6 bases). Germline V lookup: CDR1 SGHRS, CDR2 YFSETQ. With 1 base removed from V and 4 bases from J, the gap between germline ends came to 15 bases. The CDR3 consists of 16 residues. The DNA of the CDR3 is TGCGCCAGCAGCTTGTCCCAGGGGCCGCGGTACAATGAGCAGTTCTTC. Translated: CASSLSQGPRYNEQFF.

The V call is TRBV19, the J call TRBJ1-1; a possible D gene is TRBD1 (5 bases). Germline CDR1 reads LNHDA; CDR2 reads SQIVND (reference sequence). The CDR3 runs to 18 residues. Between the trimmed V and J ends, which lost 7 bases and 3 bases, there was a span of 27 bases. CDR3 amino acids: CASTQPPRVYESHTEAFF. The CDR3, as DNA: TGTGCCAGTACCCAGCCCCCCAGGGTCTATGAATCGCACACTGAAGCTTTCTTT.

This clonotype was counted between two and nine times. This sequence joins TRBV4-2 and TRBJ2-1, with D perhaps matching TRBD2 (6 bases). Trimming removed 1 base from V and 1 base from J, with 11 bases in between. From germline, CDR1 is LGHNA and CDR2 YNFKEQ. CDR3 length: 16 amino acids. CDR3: CASSQGWEASYNEQFF. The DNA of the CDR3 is TGTGCCAGCAGCCAAGGATGGGAGGCTTCCTACAATGAGCAGTTCTTC.

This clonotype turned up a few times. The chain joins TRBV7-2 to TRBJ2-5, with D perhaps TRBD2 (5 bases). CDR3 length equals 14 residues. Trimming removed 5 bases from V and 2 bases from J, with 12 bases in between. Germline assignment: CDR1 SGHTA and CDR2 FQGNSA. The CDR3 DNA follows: TGTGCCAGCAGCCGTGGACTGGATCAAGAGACCCAGTACTTC. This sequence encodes CASSRGLDQETQYF.

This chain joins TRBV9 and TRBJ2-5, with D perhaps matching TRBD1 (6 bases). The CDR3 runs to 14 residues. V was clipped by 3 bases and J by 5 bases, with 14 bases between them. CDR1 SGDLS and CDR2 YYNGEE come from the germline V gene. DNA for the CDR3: TGTGCCAGCAGCGCTTCAGGGGTCGGCGAGACCCAGTACTTC. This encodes CASSASGVGETQYF.

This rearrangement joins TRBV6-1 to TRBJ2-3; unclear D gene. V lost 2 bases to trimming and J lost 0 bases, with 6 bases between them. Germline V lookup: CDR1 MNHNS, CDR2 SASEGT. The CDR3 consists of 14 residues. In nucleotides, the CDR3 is TGTGCCAGCAGTGAACGATGGAGCACAGATACGCAGTATTTT. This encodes CASSERWSTDTQYF.

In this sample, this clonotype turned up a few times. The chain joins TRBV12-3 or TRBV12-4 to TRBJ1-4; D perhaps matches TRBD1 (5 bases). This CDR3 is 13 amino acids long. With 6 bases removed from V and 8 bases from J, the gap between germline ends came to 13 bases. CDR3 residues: CASSWAKGEKLFF. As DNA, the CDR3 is TGTGCCAGCAGCTGGGCCAAGGGGGAAAAACTGTTTTTT.

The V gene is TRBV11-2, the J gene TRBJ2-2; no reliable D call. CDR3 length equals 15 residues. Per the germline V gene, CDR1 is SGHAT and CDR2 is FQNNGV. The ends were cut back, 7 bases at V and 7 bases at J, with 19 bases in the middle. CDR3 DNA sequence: TGTGCCAGCACCATAAGTCCAGAGAGCATCGGGGAGCTGTTTTTT. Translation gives CASTISPESIGELFF.

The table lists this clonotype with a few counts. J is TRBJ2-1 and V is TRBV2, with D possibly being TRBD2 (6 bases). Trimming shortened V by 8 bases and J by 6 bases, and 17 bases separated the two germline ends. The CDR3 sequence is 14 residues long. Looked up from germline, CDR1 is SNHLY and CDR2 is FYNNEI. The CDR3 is CASSVGGIGNEQFF. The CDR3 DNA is TGTGCCAGCTCAGTGGGCGGGATCGGCAATGAGCAGTTCTTC.

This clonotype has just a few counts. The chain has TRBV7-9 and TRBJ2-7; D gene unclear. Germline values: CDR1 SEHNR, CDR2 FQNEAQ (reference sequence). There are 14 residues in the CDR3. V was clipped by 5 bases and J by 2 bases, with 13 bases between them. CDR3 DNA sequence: TGTGCCAGCAGCCCACCCGACTCGACCTACGAGCAGTACTTC. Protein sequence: CASSPPDSTYEQYF.

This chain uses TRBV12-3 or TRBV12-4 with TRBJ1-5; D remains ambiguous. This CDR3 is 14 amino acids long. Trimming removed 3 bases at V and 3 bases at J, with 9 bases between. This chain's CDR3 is CASSFKANNQPQHF. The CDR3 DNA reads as TGTGCCAGCAGTTTCAAGGCTAACAATCAGCCCCAGCATTTT.

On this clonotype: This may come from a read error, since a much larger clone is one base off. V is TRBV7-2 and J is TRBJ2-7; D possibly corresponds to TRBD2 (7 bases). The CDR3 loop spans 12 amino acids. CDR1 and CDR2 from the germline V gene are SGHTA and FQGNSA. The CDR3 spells CVSSLGGVGQYF. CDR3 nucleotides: TGTGTCAGCAGCTTAGGGGGGGTCGGGCAGTACTTC.

The CDR3, as DNA: TGCAGTGCTCAACCGGGAGGTGGTACCGGGGAGCTGTTTTTT. It specifies CSAQPGGGTGELFF. The rearrangement joins TRBV20-1 to TRBJ2-2; 7 nucleotides agree with TRBD2. CDR3 length equals 14 residues. Trimming took 5 bases from V and 5 from J; bases not matched to a gene: 8. The V gene's germline CDR1 is DFQATT and CDR2 SNEGSKA (reference sequence).

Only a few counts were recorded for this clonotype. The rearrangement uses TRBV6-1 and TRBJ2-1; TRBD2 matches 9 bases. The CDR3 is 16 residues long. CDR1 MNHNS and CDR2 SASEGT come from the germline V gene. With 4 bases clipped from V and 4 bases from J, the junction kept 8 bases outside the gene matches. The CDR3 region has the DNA TGTGCCAGCAGTGTACGGACTAGCGCATATTACAATGAGCAGTTCTTC. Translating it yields CASSVRTSAYYNEQFF.

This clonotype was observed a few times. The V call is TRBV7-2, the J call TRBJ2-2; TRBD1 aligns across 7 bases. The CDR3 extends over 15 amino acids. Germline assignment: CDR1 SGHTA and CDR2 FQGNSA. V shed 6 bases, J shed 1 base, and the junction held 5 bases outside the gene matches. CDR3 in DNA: TGTGCCAGCAGAACCGACAGGGTGAACACCGGGGAGCTGTTTTTT. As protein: CASRTDRVNTGELFF.

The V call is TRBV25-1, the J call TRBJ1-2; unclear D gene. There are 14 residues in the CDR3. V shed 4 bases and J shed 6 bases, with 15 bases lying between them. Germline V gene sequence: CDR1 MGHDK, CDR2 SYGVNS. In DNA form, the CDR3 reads TGTGCCAGCAGTGTAGGGAGGCTCGGCAATGGCTACACCTTC. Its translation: CASSVGRLGNGYTF.

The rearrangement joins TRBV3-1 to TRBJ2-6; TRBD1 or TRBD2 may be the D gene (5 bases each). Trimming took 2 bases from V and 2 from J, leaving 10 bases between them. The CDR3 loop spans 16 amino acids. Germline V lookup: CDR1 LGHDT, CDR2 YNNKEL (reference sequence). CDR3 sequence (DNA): TGTGCCAGCAGCCAACAGGGACGGACTGGGGCCAACGTCCTGACTTTC. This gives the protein CASSQQGRTGANVLTF.